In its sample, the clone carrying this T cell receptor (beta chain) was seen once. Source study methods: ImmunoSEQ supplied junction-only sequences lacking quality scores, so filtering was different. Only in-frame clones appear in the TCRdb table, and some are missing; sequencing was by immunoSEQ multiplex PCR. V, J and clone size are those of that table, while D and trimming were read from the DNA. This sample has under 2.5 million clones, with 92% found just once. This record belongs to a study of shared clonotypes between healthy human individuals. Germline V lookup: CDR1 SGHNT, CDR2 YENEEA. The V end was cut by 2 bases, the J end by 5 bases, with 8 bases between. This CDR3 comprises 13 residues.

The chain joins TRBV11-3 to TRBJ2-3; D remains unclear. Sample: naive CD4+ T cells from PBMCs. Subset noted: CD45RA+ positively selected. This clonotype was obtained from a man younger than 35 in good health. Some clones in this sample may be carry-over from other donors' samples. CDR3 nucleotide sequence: TGTGCCAGCAGCTTATTTTTGCAAGATACGCAGTATTTT. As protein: CASSLFLQDTQYF.